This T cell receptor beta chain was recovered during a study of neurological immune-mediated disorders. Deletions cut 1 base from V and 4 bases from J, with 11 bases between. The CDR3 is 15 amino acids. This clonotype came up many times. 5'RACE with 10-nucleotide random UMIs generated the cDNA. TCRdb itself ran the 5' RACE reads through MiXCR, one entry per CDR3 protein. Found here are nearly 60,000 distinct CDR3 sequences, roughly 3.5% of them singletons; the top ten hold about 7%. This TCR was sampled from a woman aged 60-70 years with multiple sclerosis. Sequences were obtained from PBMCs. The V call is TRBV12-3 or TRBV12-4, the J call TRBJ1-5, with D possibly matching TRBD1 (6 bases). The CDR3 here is CASSLDRAGNQPQHF. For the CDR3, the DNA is TGTGCCAGCAGTTTAGACAGGGCGGGTAATCAGCCCCAGCATTTT.